A single sample gave rise to the 23 T cell receptor beta chains below, sequenced in a study of blood T cell repertoires in COVID-19. Clones were read by immunoSEQ multiplex PCR, and TCRdb kept only the in-frame ones, dropping some. Found here are roughly 100,000 clones, 85% to 90% of them singletons; the top ten hold around 5.5%. What was sequenced was peripheral blood. These receptors came from a human donor in a cohort sampled during active COVID-19.

The chain carries TRBV5-4 and TRBJ1-4, with TRBD1 matching 10 bases. Germline V lookup: CDR1 SGHNT, CDR2 YYREEE (reference sequence). With V trimmed by 4 bases and J by 7 bases, 10 bases remained unmatched. The CDR3 has 16 amino acids. The DNA for the CDR3 is TGTGCCAGCAGCACTCGGACAGGGGGATCTAGTGAAAAACTGTTTTTT. It specifies CASSTRTGGSSEKLFF.

The chain recombines TRBV20-1 with TRBJ2-3; 8 bases agree with TRBD2. Germline values: CDR1 DFQATT, CDR2 SNEGSKA (reference sequence). The CDR3 sequence is 17 residues long. The ends lost 6 bases at V and 0 bases at J; junction bases unmatched: 14. CDR3 in DNA: TGCAGTGCGAGTGAGAGCGGGAGACTTTTCAGCACAGATACGCAGTATTTT. It is translated as CSASESGRLFSTDTQYF.

This chain uses TRBV27 with TRBJ2-1; 7 nucleotides match TRBD1. The ends lost 3 bases at V and 5 bases at J; junction bases unmatched: 10. The CDR3 runs 16 residues. CDR1 MNHEY and CDR2 SMNVEV come from the germline V gene (reference sequence). CDR3 sequence reads: CASSFSEGQKHNEQFF. The CDR3 DNA reads as TGTGCCAGCAGTTTTTCTGAGGGACAGAAACACAATGAGCAGTTCTTC.

The V call is TRBV13, the J call TRBJ2-1; TRBD2 aligns across 11 bases. CDR3 length equals 15 residues. V lost 5 bases and J lost 5; bases outside the gene matches: 5. CDR1 is PRHDT, CDR2 FYEKMQ, per germline (reference sequence). CDR3 region: CASSRTSGFDNEQFF. CDR3 DNA sequence: TGTGCCAGCAGCCGGACTAGCGGGTTCGACAATGAGCAGTTCTTC. The full variable domain, completed using reference TRBV13 and TRBJ2-1, is AAGVIQSPRHLIKEKRETATLKCYPIPRHDTVYWYQQGPGQDPQFLISFYEKMQSDKGSIPDRFSAQQFSDYHSELNMSSLELGDSALYFCASSRTSGFDNEQFFGPGTRLTVL.

V gene TRBV12-3 or TRBV12-4 combines with J gene TRBJ2-5; possibly TRBD1 for D (6 bases). The CDR3 sequence is 12 residues long. The ends were cut back, 5 bases at V and 5 bases at J, with 9 bases in the middle. CDR3 sequence (DNA): TGTGCCAGCAGTACTAGGGGGGAGACCCAGTACTTC. Translating gives CASSTRGETQYF.

V and J are TRBV6-1 and TRBJ1-1; D unresolved. Germline V gene data show CDR1 as MNHNS and CDR2 as SASEGT. The CDR3 runs 13 residues. Trimming shortened V by 3 bases and J by 0 bases, and 5 bases separated the two germline ends. The CDR3 here is CASSESVNTEAFF. CDR3 DNA: TGTGCCAGCAGTGAGTCAGTGAACACTGAAGCTTTCTTT.

The chain recombines TRBV7-9 with TRBJ2-1; 8 nucleotides match TRBD2. Germline V lookup: CDR1 SEHNR, CDR2 FQNEAQ (reference sequence). This CDR3 spans 15 amino acids. V lost 1 base, J lost 9 bases, and 8 bases stayed unmatched. Here the CDR3 DNA reads TGTGCCAGCAGCTTAGTCAGCGGGAGTAACGGTGAGCAGTTCTTC. Protein: CASSLVSGSNGEQFF. The full variable domain, with the rest looked up from reference TRBV7-9 and TRBJ2-1, is DTGVSQNPRHKITKRGQNVTFRCDPISEHNRLYWYRQTLGQGPEFLTYFQNEAQLEKSRLLSDRFSAERPKGSFSTLEIQRTEQGDSAMYLCASSLVSGSNGEQFFGPGTRLTVL.

V and J are TRBV18 and TRBJ1-3; D might be TRBD1 (5 bases). There are 16 residues in the CDR3. CDR1 KGHSH and CDR2 LQKENI come from the germline V gene. Trimming stripped 6 bases from V and 3 bases from J, with 18 bases between. The chain's CDR3 is CASSHDSEIIGNTIYF. The CDR3 DNA sequence: TGTGCCAGCTCCCACGACAGTGAAATAATTGGAAACACCATATATTTT.

The genes are TRBV11-2 and TRBJ2-7, with D uncertain. The germline V gene encodes CDR1 SGHAT and CDR2 FQNNGV. The V end was cut by 1 base, the J end by 5 bases, with 6 bases between. This CDR3 has 12 amino acids. CDR3 bases: TGTGCCAGCAGCTTAGGAGCGAACGAGCAGTACTTC. Protein product: CASSLGANEQYF.

This chain connects TRBV5-5 to TRBJ2-3, with TRBD2 matching 12 bases. This CDR3 region has 16 residues. CDR1 and CDR2 from the germline V gene are SGHKS and YYEKEE (reference sequence). The V segment lost 2 bases and the J segment 5 bases; nucleotides outside the gene matches: 6. The CDR3: CASSFTATSGRDTQYF. In nucleotides, the CDR3 is TGTGCCAGCAGCTTTACAGCGACTAGCGGGAGAGATACGCAGTATTTT.

The chain has TRBV6-2 or TRBV6-3 and TRBJ1-2; D may be TRBD1 (6 bases). Germline V gene sequence: CDR1 MNHEY, CDR2 SVGEGT. This CDR3 is built from 15 residues. Trimming stripped 2 bases from V and 4 bases from J, with 14 bases between. CDR3 bases: TGTGCCAGCAGTTACAATGACAGGACATCCTATGGCTACACCTTC. Translating gives CASSYNDRTSYGYTF.

The rearrangement joins TRBV19 to TRBJ1-5; D may be TRBD1 (6 bases). V lost 3 bases to trimming and J lost 5 bases, with 11 bases between them. CDR3 length equals 14 residues. Germline lookup yields CDR1 LNHDA and CDR2 SQIVND (reference sequence). In DNA, the CDR3 is TGTGCCAGTAGTATGAGGGAGGGGGATCAGCCCCAGCATTTT. The encoded protein is CASSMREGDQPQHF.

The rearrangement joins TRBV5-1 to TRBJ1-1; TRBD1 matches 9 bases. The ends lost 1 base at V and 1 base at J; junction bases unmatched: 11. The CDR3 is made up of 18 amino acids. Germline lookup yields CDR1 SGHRS and CDR2 YFSETQ. As DNA, the CDR3 is TGCGCCAGCAGCTTGCGGGGTCGGGACAGGGACACGAACACTGAAGCTTTCTTT. Amino acid sequence: CASSLRGRDRDTNTEAFF.

The J gene is TRBJ1-2, the V gene TRBV30; the D is unclear. The CDR3 runs 11 residues. V was shortened by 7 bases and J by 5 bases, with 11 bases between the two germline ends. CDR1 is GTSNPN, CDR2 SVGIG, per germline (reference sequence). CDR3 sequence: CASRFSYGYTF. The DNA for the CDR3 is TGTGCCTCGAGGTTTTCTTATGGCTACACCTTC. The full variable domain, rest sourced from reference TRBV30 and TRBJ1-2, is SQTIHQWPATLVQPVGSPLSLECTVEGTSNPNLYWYRQAAGRGLQLLFYSVGIGQISSEVPQNLSASRPQDRQFILSSKKLLLSDSGFYLCASRFSYGYTFGSGTRLTVV.

The chain recombines TRBV3-1 (or the pseudogene TRBV3-2) with TRBJ2-1, with a possible D match to TRBD2 (6 bases). Per germline, CDR1 LGHDT and CDR2 YNNKEL (reference sequence). The CDR3 is 14 amino acids. V lost 7 bases, J lost 5 bases, and 15 bases lay in between. CDR3 coding DNA: TGTGCCAGCAACACCGGAGGGGCCCACAATGAGCAGTTCTTC. This translates into CASNTGGAHNEQFF.

This chain connects TRBV2 to TRBJ1-2; TRBD1 agrees at 10 bases. The V gene's germline CDR1 is SNHLY and CDR2 FYNNEI. The junction had 0 bases not matched to a gene; V was cut back by 3 bases and J by 5 bases. This CDR3 region has 13 residues. The CDR3 DNA follows: TGTGCCAGCAGTGAGGACAGGGGGTATGGCTACACCTTC. This translates into CASSEDRGYGYTF.

The V gene is TRBV19, the J gene TRBJ1-2, with D tentatively TRBD1 (6 bases). This CDR3 region has 17 residues. The V and J ends lost 5 bases and 2 bases respectively, with 21 bases between them. CDR1 is LNHDA and CDR2 is SQIVND in the germline V gene (reference sequence). The CDR3 DNA sequence: TGTGCCAGTAGTTTCGTCCAGAAGGGGGAGCGGAACTATGGCTACACCTTC. Encoded protein: CASSFVQKGERNYGYTF.

The chain couples TRBV7-8 to TRBJ1-6; 8 bases agree with TRBD1. The junction had 10 bases not matched to a gene; V was cut back by 5 bases and J by 7 bases. Germline V gives CDR1 SGHVS, CDR2 FQNEAQ. The CDR3 has 16 amino acids. CDR3 DNA: TGTGCCAGCAGCAACCTCGACAGGGGCTCGAATTCACCCCTCCACTTT. This translates into CASSNLDRGSNSPLHF. The whole variable domain, filled in from reference TRBV7-8 and TRBJ1-6, reads GAGVSQSPRYKVAKRGQDVALRCDPISGHVSLFWYQQALGQGPEFLTYFQNEAQLDKSGLPSDRFFAERPEGSVSTLKIQRTQQEDSAVYLCASSNLDRGSNSPLHFGNGTRLTVT.

This clone was seen a handful of times. Here the CDR3 reads CASRSGTDTGELFF. In DNA form, the CDR3 reads TGTGCCAGCAGATCCGGGACAGACACCGGGGAGCTGTTTTTT. The chain joins TRBV27 to TRBJ2-2; 7 bases match TRBD1. The CDR3 totals 14 residues. Germline CDR1 and CDR2: MNHEY and SMNVEV (reference sequence). V dropped 6 bases and J dropped 3; count of bases not matched to a gene: 4.

V gene TRBV19 combines with J gene TRBJ1-5, with D perhaps TRBD1 (6 bases). Germline V gives CDR1 LNHDA, CDR2 SQIVND (reference sequence). The CDR3 runs to 16 residues. V was clipped by 4 bases and J by 9 bases, with 22 bases between them. The CDR3 reads CASSKGLAGQGGPQHF. CDR3 in DNA: TGTGCCAGTAGTAAAGGGTTAGCGGGACAAGGAGGGCCCCAGCATTTT.

V usage is TRBV5-6 and J usage is TRBJ1-6; D is perhaps TRBD1 (6 bases). The CDR3 consists of 19 residues. The ends were cut back, 0 bases at V and 10 bases at J, with 26 bases in the middle. Germline V gene sequence: CDR1 SGHDT, CDR2 YYEEEE. CDR3: CASSLAFSWTAGAPSPLHF. CDR3 DNA sequence: TGTGCCAGCAGCTTGGCCTTCAGTTGGACGGCAGGGGCGCCCTCACCCCTCCACTTT.

This chain connects TRBV2 to TRBJ2-2, with 8 bases matching TRBD1. The CDR3 has 14 amino acids. Germline assignment: CDR1 SNHLY and CDR2 FYNNEI. V trimming: 10 bases; J trimming: 1 base; junction bases outside the gene matches: 5. CDR3 protein: CATTGQENTGELFF. CDR3 nucleotide sequence: TGTGCCACCACGGGACAGGAGAACACCGGGGAGCTGTTTTTT. The whole variable domain, filled in from reference TRBV2 and TRBJ2-2, reads EPEVTQTPSHQVTQMGQEVILRCVPISNHLYFYWYRQILGQKVEFLVSFYNNEISEKSEIFDDQFSVERPDGSNFTLKIRSTKLEDSAMYFCATTGQENTGELFFGEGSRLTVL.

The V gene is TRBV2, the J gene TRBJ2-7, with TRBD2 matching 11 bases. There are 17 residues in the CDR3. The ends lost 5 bases at V and 4 bases at J; junction bases unmatched: 13. Per germline, CDR1 SNHLY and CDR2 FYNNEI. CDR3 amino acids: CASSILTFSGRDYEQYF. DNA for the CDR3: TGTGCCAGCAGTATACTAACATTTAGCGGGAGGGATTACGAGCAGTACTTC.